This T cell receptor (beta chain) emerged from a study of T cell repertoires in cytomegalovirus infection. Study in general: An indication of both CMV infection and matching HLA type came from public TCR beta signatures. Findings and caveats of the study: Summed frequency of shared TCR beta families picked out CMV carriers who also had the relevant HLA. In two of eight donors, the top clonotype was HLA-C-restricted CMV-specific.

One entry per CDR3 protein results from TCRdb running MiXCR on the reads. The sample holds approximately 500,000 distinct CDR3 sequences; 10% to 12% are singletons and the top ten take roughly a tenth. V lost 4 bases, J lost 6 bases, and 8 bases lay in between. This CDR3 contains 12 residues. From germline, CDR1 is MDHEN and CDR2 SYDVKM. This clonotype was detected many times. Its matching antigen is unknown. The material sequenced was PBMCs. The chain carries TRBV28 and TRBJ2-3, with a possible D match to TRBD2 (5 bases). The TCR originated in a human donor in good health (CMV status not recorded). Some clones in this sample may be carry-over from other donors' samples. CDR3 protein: CASSSPGDTQYF. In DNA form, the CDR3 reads TGTGCCAGCAGTTCCCCGGGGGATACGCAGTATTTT. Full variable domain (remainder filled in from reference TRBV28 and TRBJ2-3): DVKVTQSSRYLVKRTGEKVFLECVQDMDHENMFWYRQDPGLGLRLIYFSYDVKMKEKGDIPEGYSVSREKKERFSLILESASTNQTSMYLCASSSPGDTQYFGPGTRLTVL.